Below, 27 T cell receptor beta chains from the same sample are listed, as sequenced in a study of blood T cell repertoires in COVID-19. Clones were read by immunoSEQ multiplex PCR, and TCRdb kept only the in-frame ones, dropping some. This sample has 110,000 or so clones, with 75% to 90% found just once. The sequenced material came from peripheral blood. These receptors all stem from a woman in her forties or fifties with acute or convalescent COVID-19.

The chain couples TRBV23-1 to TRBJ1-4; 8 bases are shared with TRBD1. TRBV23-1 is an open reading frame whose function is uncertain. CDR3 length: 19 residues. With 1 base clipped from V and 6 bases from J, the junction kept 16 bases outside the gene matches. The chain's CDR3 is CASSQFLLGSRGLYEKLFF. In DNA, the CDR3 is TGCGCCAGCAGTCAATTTCTCCTAGGGTCCAGGGGGCTTTATGAAAAACTGTTTTTT.

The chain has TRBV10-3 and TRBJ2-7; D is possibly TRBD1 (5 bases). Trimming took 4 bases from V and 2 from J, leaving 12 bases between them. CDR3 size: 14 residues. Germline V gene data show CDR1 as ENHRY and CDR2 as SYGVKD. The CDR3 DNA follows: TGTGCCATCAGTGGACAGAGCACAACCTACGAGCAGTACTTC. Encoded protein: CAISGQSTTYEQYF.

This clone was counted once. V usage is TRBV2 and J usage is TRBJ1-5; possible D gene TRBD1, 5 bases. This CDR3 spans 18 amino acids. Germline V lookup: CDR1 SNHLY, CDR2 FYNNEI. Deletions cut 6 bases from V and 3 bases from J, with 24 bases between. Here the CDR3 reads CASSGRVGISGNNQPQHF. The CDR3 DNA sequence: TGTGCCAGCAGCGGCAGGGTGGGGATTTCAGGGAACAATCAGCCCCAGCATTTT.

The chain couples TRBV24-1 to TRBJ2-2, with D possibly matching TRBD2 (5 bases). V was clipped by 9 bases and J by 0 bases, with 10 bases between them. The CDR3 has 14 amino acids. Germline V gene lookup returns CDR1 KGHDR and CDR2 SFDVKD. The CDR3 protein is CATAGLANTGELFF. CDR3 sequence (DNA): TGTGCCACCGCCGGACTCGCGAACACCGGGGAGCTGTTTTTT.

The chain combines TRBV29-1 with TRBJ2-7; 10 nucleotides line up with TRBD1. The ends lost 4 bases at V and 6 bases at J; junction bases unmatched: 6. The CDR3 is made up of 13 amino acids. Germline-derived CDR1 and CDR2 are SQVTM and ANQGSEA. DNA of the CDR3: TGCAGCGTTGGGACAGGGGGTCCTAGCGAGCAGTACTTC. This sequence encodes CSVGTGGPSEQYF.

V is TRBV27 and J is TRBJ2-2, with D unclear. Trimming removed 3 bases from V and 3 bases from J, with 5 bases in between. CDR1 and CDR2 from the germline V gene are MNHEY and SMNVEV (reference sequence). The CDR3 consists of 13 residues. This chain's CDR3 is CASSLGHTGELFF. DNA for the CDR3: TGTGCCAGCAGTTTGGGCCACACCGGGGAGCTGTTTTTT.

J is TRBJ1-1 and V is TRBV6-5; D is undetermined. The CDR3 covers 11 residues. V lost 6 bases and J 3 bases, leaving 5 bases between the germline ends. The germline CDR1 and CDR2 sequences are MNHEY and SVGAGI. The CDR3 loop reads CASRQYTEAFF. In nucleotides, the CDR3 is TGTGCCAGCAGACAGTACACTGAAGCTTTCTTT.

The J gene is TRBJ2-1, the V gene TRBV2; D is perhaps TRBD1 (6 bases). CDR1 is SNHLY and CDR2 is FYNNEI in the germline V gene. The CDR3 loop spans 13 amino acids. The V gene lost 2 bases and the J gene lost 4 bases, with 6 bases spanning the gap. CDR3 sequence: CASSEQGYNEQFF. CDR3 sequence (DNA): TGTGCCAGCAGTGAACAGGGGTACAATGAGCAGTTCTTC.

The chain carries TRBV19 and TRBJ1-5; 7 bases match TRBD1. This CDR3 spans 16 amino acids. V was pared by 4 bases and J by 3 bases, with 9 bases of the junction left unmatched. Germline V gene lookup returns CDR1 LNHDA and CDR2 SQIVND (reference sequence). CDR3 sequence reads: CASSTQLTGYNQPQHF. The CDR3 DNA follows: TGTGCCAGTAGTACTCAATTGACAGGGTACAATCAGCCCCAGCATTTT.

The chain links TRBV7-2 to TRBJ2-1; TRBD1 might be the D (6 bases). This CDR3 contains 12 residues. Trimming removed 5 bases at V and 7 bases at J, with 9 bases between. CDR1 and CDR2 (germline): SGHTA, FQGNSA. The CDR3 region is CASSVQGNEQFF. The CDR3, as DNA: TGTGCCAGCAGCGTTCAGGGGAATGAGCAGTTCTTC.

The genes are TRBV27 and TRBJ2-7; D not certain. Germline CDR1 is MNHEY and CDR2 is SMNVEV (reference sequence). V lost 6 bases to trimming and J lost 6 bases, with 9 bases between them. The CDR3 has 11 residues. CDR3 in DNA: TGTGCCAGCAGGGGCCCGGTCGAGCAGTACTTC. Amino acids: CASRGPVEQYF.

Here the CDR3 reads CASSLGQDYGYTF. The CDR3 DNA is TGTGCCAGCAGTCTCGGACAGGACTATGGCTACACCTTC. The chain couples TRBV12-3 or TRBV12-4 to TRBJ1-2, with 7 bases identical to TRBD1. This CDR3 comprises 13 residues. The V segment lost 5 bases and the J segment 3 bases; nucleotides outside the gene matches: 3.

The chain employs TRBV3-1 (or the pseudogene TRBV3-2) and TRBJ2-5; TRBD2 matches 8 bases. This CDR3 is 14 amino acids long. V shed 2 bases, J shed 3 bases, and the junction held 2 bases outside the gene matches. Germline V gene data show CDR1 as LGHDT and CDR2 as YNNKEL (reference sequence). The CDR3 nucleotides read TGTGCCAGCAGCCAATATAGCGGGAAAGAGACCCAGTACTTC. Amino acid sequence: CASSQYSGKETQYF.

The chain recombines TRBV7-8 with TRBJ1-5; the D is unclear. The CDR3 spans 16 residues. Germline assignment: CDR1 SGHVS and CDR2 FQNEAQ. Trimming cost V 5 bases and J 5 bases, with 19 bases left between them. The CDR3 sequence is CASSNKRVARDQPQHF. The CDR3 DNA follows: TGTGCCAGCAGCAATAAGAGGGTGGCCCGCGATCAGCCCCAGCATTTT.

The V and J genes are TRBV25-1 and TRBJ1-4, with TRBD1 matching over 9 bases. The length of the CDR3 is 16 residues. The J segment lost 8 bases and the V segment lost 3 bases, leaving 10 bases of the junction unmatched. Germline V CDR1 and CDR2: MGHDK, SYGVNS. In DNA form, the CDR3 reads TGTGCCAGCAGTGACACACAGGGGGCGCTCCGAGAAAAACTGTTTTTT. This translates into CASSDTQGALREKLFF.

The chain is built from TRBV7-9 and TRBJ2-7; the D gene is possibly TRBD1 (6 bases). Germline CDR1 and CDR2: SEHNR and FQNEAQ (reference sequence). This CDR3 contains 14 residues. The V end was cut by 2 bases, the J end by 6 bases, with 14 bases between. As DNA, the CDR3 is TGTGCCAGCAGCTTAACATCGGACAGTTCCGAGCAGTACTTC. It is translated as CASSLTSDSSEQYF.

In this sample, this clone turned up once. The chain carries TRBV28 and TRBJ2-1; 11 bases are shared with TRBD2. CDR1 MDHEN and CDR2 SYDVKM come from the germline V gene. The CDR3 length is 18 residues. V trimming: 2 bases; J trimming: 3 bases; junction bases outside the gene matches: 9. The CDR3 spells CASSLGFLAGGDYNEQFF. DNA for the CDR3: TGTGCCAGCAGTTTAGGGTTTCTAGCGGGAGGCGACTACAATGAGCAGTTCTTC.

J is TRBJ1-1 and V is TRBV27; a possible D gene is TRBD1 (5 bases). The V end was cut by 5 bases, the J end by 2 bases, with 15 bases between. The CDR3 length is 15 residues. CDR1 MNHEY and CDR2 SMNVEV come from the germline V gene (reference sequence). CDR3 region: CASSAQQVFNTEAFF. CDR3 sequence (DNA): TGTGCCAGCAGTGCCCAACAGGTTTTCAACACTGAAGCTTTCTTT.

The chain is built from TRBV20-1 and TRBJ1-2; D perhaps matches TRBD1 (5 bases). V was clipped by 6 bases and J by 8 bases, with 10 bases between them. The germline CDR1 and CDR2 sequences are DFQATT and SNEGSKA (reference sequence). The CDR3 runs to 10 residues. The DNA for the CDR3 is TGCAGTGCAGGGGCAGGAGGCTACACCTTC. Its translation is CSAGAGGYTF.

This sequence joins TRBV5-6 and TRBJ2-3, with TRBD2 matching over 13 bases. The CDR3 sequence is 17 residues long. The germline V gene has CDR1 SGHDT and CDR2 YYEEEE. With V trimmed by 3 bases and J by 2 bases, 6 bases remained unmatched. The CDR3 loop reads CASSSMGLAGTTDTQYF. The CDR3 DNA sequence: TGTGCCAGCAGCTCGATGGGACTAGCGGGAACCACAGATACGCAGTATTTT.

The chain combines TRBV3-1 (or the pseudogene TRBV3-2) with TRBJ2-7; TRBD1 matches 7 bases. Germline V lookup: CDR1 LGHDT, CDR2 YNNKEL (reference sequence). With V trimmed by 3 bases and J by 0 bases, 11 bases remained unmatched. The CDR3 is 17 residues long. CDR3 sequence reads: CASSHPRDSPSSYEQYF. CDR3 in DNA: TGTGCCAGCAGCCATCCCCGGGACAGCCCAAGCTCCTACGAGCAGTACTTC.

The V gene is TRBV5-4, the J gene TRBJ2-5; perhaps TRBD2 as D (6 bases). The germline V gene has CDR1 SGHNT and CDR2 YYREEE (reference sequence). CDR3 length equals 10 residues. V was clipped by 7 bases and J by 5 bases, with 6 bases between them. DNA for the CDR3: TGTGCCAGCGGGAGGGAGACCCAGTACTTC. Residues: CASGRETQYF.

V and J are TRBV19 and TRBJ1-1; 8 bases fit TRBD1. CDR3 size: 13 residues. The germline CDR1 and CDR2 sequences are LNHDA and SQIVND (reference sequence). V trimming: 2 bases; J trimming: 5 bases; junction bases outside the gene matches: 1. Written as DNA, the CDR3 is TGTGCCAGTAGTATACAGGGGGCGACTGAAGCTTTCTTT. Amino acids: CASSIQGATEAFF.

The genes are TRBV2 and TRBJ2-2, with 12 nucleotides matching TRBD2. J was trimmed by 5 bases and V by 6 bases; bases with no gene match: 4. Germline values: CDR1 SNHLY, CDR2 FYNNEI. CDR3 size: 15 residues. Written as DNA, the CDR3 is TGTGCCAGCAGAGGACTAGCGGGAAGGACCGGGGAGCTGTTTTTT. Translation gives CASRGLAGRTGELFF.

Details on this clone: One end of the junction is discordant with germline, which a read error may explain. V and J are TRBV7-2 and TRBJ1-2; D not resolved. The germline gives CDR1 SGHTA, CDR2 FQGNSA. The CDR3 is 14 amino acids. The CDR3 loop reads CASSLSGSFNGYTF. CDR3 bases: TGTGCCAGCAGCTTATCAGGCAGCTTTAATGGGTACACCTTC.

The J gene is TRBJ1-2, the V gene TRBV7-9, with TRBD1 identical over 10 bases. CDR1 and CDR2 (germline): SEHNR, FQNEAQ (reference sequence). CDR3 length: 14 amino acids. V was pared by 3 bases and J by 4 bases, with 2 bases of the junction left unmatched. This chain's CDR3 is CASSFGDRGYGYTF. For the CDR3, the DNA is TGTGCCAGCAGCTTCGGGGACAGGGGCTATGGCTACACCTTC.

The genes are TRBV19 and TRBJ2-7; 11 bases agree with TRBD2. The germline gives CDR1 LNHDA, CDR2 SQIVND (reference sequence). V lost 5 bases and J lost 4; bases outside the gene matches: 7. CDR3 length: 15 residues. CDR3 protein: CASSAGTSGVYEQYF. The DNA for the CDR3 is TGTGCCAGTAGTGCAGGGACTAGCGGAGTATACGAGCAGTACTTC.